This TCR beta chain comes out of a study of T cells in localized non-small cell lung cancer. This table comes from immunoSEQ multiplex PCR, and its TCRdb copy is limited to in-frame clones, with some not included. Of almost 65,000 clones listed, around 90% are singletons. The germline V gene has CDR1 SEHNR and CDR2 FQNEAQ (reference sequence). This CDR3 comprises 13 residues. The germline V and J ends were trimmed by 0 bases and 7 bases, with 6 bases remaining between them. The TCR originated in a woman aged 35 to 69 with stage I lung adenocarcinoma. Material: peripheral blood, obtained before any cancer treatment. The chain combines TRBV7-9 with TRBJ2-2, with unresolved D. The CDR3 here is CASSLAPSGELFF. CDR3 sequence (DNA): TGTGCCAGCAGCTTAGCTCCCAGCGGGGAGCTGTTTTTT.